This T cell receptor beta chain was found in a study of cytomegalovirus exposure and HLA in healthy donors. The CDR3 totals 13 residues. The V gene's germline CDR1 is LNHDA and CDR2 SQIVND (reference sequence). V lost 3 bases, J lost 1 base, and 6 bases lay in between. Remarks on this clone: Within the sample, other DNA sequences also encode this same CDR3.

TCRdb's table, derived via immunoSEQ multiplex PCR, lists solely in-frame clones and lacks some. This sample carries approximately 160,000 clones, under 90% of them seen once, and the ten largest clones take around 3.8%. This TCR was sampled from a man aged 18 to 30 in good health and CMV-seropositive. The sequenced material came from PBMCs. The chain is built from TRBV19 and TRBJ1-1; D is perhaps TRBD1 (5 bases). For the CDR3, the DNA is TGTGCCAGTAGTATTGGGGCGAACACTGAAGCTTTCTTT. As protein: CASSIGANTEAFF.